The rows below give T cell receptor beta chains drawn from one sample of a study of T cell changes during pregnancy in multiple sclerosis. Generated by immunoSEQ multiplex PCR, the TCRdb table keeps only in-frame clones and is missing some. The repertoire holds tens of thousands of clones, around 90% seen once, with roughly 1.7% in the top ten. The starting material was peripheral blood, obtained in the first trimester of pregnancy. The receptor set was obtained from a female donor with multiple sclerosis, enrolled in a pregnancy study. The CDR3 runs from the conserved cysteine through the conserved F or W. D genes are given only for firm matches. Size is stated for part of the rows, as once, few or many counts, or as a class when the clone is expanded.

clone size: -; J gene: TRBJ1-2; V gene: TRBV5-1; D gene: TRBD1; CDR3 length: 13; CDR3 protein: CASSLGTDTGYTF; CDR3 DNA: TGCGCCAGCAGCCTAGGGACAGACACTGGCTACACCTTC
clone size: -; J gene: TRBJ2-7; V gene: TRBV6-6; D gene: TRBD2; CDR3 length: 15; CDR3 protein: CASSTPGLEVEEQYF; CDR3 DNA: TGTGCCAGCAGTACCCCGGGACTAGAGGTGGAGGAGCAGTACTTC
clone size: -; J gene: TRBJ1-2; V gene: TRBV5-1; D gene: -; CDR3 length: 14; CDR3 protein: CASSSEDLGSGYTF; CDR3 DNA: TGCGCCAGCAGCTCCGAAGACTTAGGCAGCGGCTACACCTTC
clone size: -; J gene: TRBJ2-2; V gene: TRBV18; D gene: TRBD2; CDR3 length: 16; CDR3 protein: CASSPSRGSGTGELFF; CDR3 DNA: TGTGCCAGCTCACCAAGCCGCGGGAGTGGCACCGGGGAGCTGTTTTTT
clone size: -; J gene: TRBJ1-5; V gene: TRBV5-6; D gene: -; CDR3 length: 15; CDR3 protein: CASSMTAKSNQPQHF; CDR3 DNA: TGTGCCAGCAGCATGACAGCTAAAAGTAATCAGCCCCAGCATTTT
clone size: -; J gene: TRBJ1-5; V gene: TRBV10-3; D gene: TRBD1; CDR3 length: 15; CDR3 protein: CAIRRTGDPNQPQHF; CDR3 DNA: TGTGCCATCAGGAGGACAGGGGATCCTAATCAGCCCCAGCATTTT
clone size: -; J gene: TRBJ1-1; V gene: TRBV28; D gene: TRBD1; CDR3 length: 15; CDR3 protein: CASTEGAEAWPEAFF; CDR3 DNA: TGTGCCAGCACCGAGGGGGCGGAGGCTTGGCCTGAAGCTTTCTTT
clone size: -; J gene: TRBJ1-2; V gene: TRBV7-2; D gene: -; CDR3 length: 12; CDR3 protein: CASRSGEHGYTF; CDR3 DNA: TGTGCCAGCAGGTCAGGGGAGCATGGCTACACCTTC
clone size: -; J gene: TRBJ1-1; V gene: TRBV29-1; D gene: TRBD1; CDR3 length: 13; CDR3 protein: CSARDRDGTEAFF; CDR3 DNA: TGCAGCGCCAGAGACAGGGATGGCACTGAAGCTTTCTTT
clone size: -; J gene: TRBJ2-3; V gene: TRBV30; D gene: TRBD2; CDR3 length: 16; CDR3 protein: CAWSVPGLAGSDTQYF; CDR3 DNA: TGTGCCTGGAGTGTACCGGGACTAGCGGGATCAGATACGCAGTATTTT
clone size: -; J gene: TRBJ2-1; V gene: TRBV10-1; D gene: -; CDR3 length: 13; CDR3 protein: CASAVGLHNEQFF; CDR3 DNA: TGCGCCAGCGCCGTCGGACTACACAATGAGCAGTTCTTC
clone size: -; J gene: TRBJ1-2; V gene: TRBV12-5; D gene: TRBD1; CDR3 length: 16; CDR3 protein: CASGLVLSRGTYGYTF; CDR3 DNA: TGTGCTAGTGGTTTGGTATTGTCCAGGGGGACCTATGGCTACACCTTC
clone size: -; J gene: TRBJ2-7; V gene: TRBV18; D gene: TRBD2; CDR3 length: 16; CDR3 protein: CASSPGGLAFIYEQYF; CDR3 DNA: TGTGCCAGCTCACCCGGAGGACTAGCGTTTATCTACGAGCAGTACTTC
clone size: -; J gene: TRBJ2-1; V gene: TRBV5-1; D gene: TRBD2; CDR3 length: 13; CDR3 protein: CASGTSGSNEQFF; CDR3 DNA: TGCGCCAGCGGGACTAGCGGGAGCAATGAGCAGTTCTTC
clone size: -; J gene: TRBJ1-2; V gene: TRBV2; D gene: -; CDR3 length: 12; CDR3 protein: CASDAENYGYTF; CDR3 DNA: TGTGCCAGCGATGCAGAAAACTATGGCTACACCTTC
clone size: -; J gene: TRBJ2-1; V gene: TRBV5-1; D gene: -; CDR3 length: 16; CDR3 protein: CASSLEGGIPYNEQFF; CDR3 DNA: TGCGCCAGCAGCTTGGAAGGGGGAATCCCCTACAATGAGCAGTTCTTC
clone size: -; J gene: TRBJ2-7; V gene: TRBV19; D gene: -; CDR3 length: 14; CDR3 protein: CASSIAGPKDEQYF; CDR3 DNA: TGTGCCAGTAGTATAGCAGGCCCAAAGGACGAGCAGTACTTC
clone size: -; J gene: TRBJ2-3; V gene: TRBV7-3; D gene: TRBD1; CDR3 length: 15; CDR3 protein: CASSLSGTGADTQYF; CDR3 DNA: TGTGCCAGCAGCTTATCGGGGACAGGGGCAGATACGCAGTATTTT
clone size: -; J gene: TRBJ1-4; V gene: TRBV7-8; D gene: TRBD1; CDR3 length: 15; CDR3 protein: CASSPDPGQNEKLFF; CDR3 DNA: TGTGCCAGCAGCCCAGACCCGGGACAGAATGAAAAACTGTTTTTT
clone size: -; J gene: TRBJ2-1; V gene: TRBV18; D gene: -; CDR3 length: 15; CDR3 protein: CASSPGTGRGNEQFF; CDR3 DNA: TGTGCCAGCTCACCGGGTACAGGGAGGGGTAATGAGCAGTTCTTC
clone size: once; J gene: TRBJ1-1; V gene: TRBV19; D gene: TRBD1; CDR3 length: 14; CDR3 protein: CASSIYRGNTEAFF; CDR3 DNA: TGTGCCAGTAGTATATACAGGGGTAACACTGAAGCTTTCTTT
clone size: -; J gene: TRBJ1-2; V gene: TRBV7-3; D gene: TRBD1; CDR3 length: 15; CDR3 protein: CASSLYRGRHYGYTF; CDR3 DNA: TGTGCCAGCAGCTTATACAGGGGCCGGCACTATGGCTACACCTTC
clone size: once; J gene: TRBJ2-7; V gene: TRBV9; D gene: TRBD2; CDR3 length: 16; CDR3 protein: CASSEGLAGVAYEQYF; CDR3 DNA: TGTGCCAGCAGCGAAGGCCTAGCGGGAGTAGCCTACGAGCAGTACTTC
clone size: -; J gene: TRBJ2-7; V gene: TRBV4-1; D gene: TRBD2; CDR3 length: 16; CDR3 protein: CASSQPAGTSPWEQYF; CDR3 DNA: TGCGCCAGCAGCCAACCGGCCGGGACTAGTCCCTGGGAGCAGTACTTC
clone size: -; J gene: TRBJ1-1; V gene: TRBV5-1; D gene: -; CDR3 length: 13; CDR3 protein: CASSLVQQGEAFF; CDR3 DNA: TGCGCCAGCAGCTTGGTACAGCAGGGTGAAGCTTTCTTT
clone size: few; J gene: TRBJ2-1; V gene: TRBV28; D gene: TRBD1; CDR3 length: 15; CDR3 protein: CASSFRGQGGNEQFF; CDR3 DNA: TGTGCCAGCAGTTTTAGAGGACAGGGGGGGAATGAGCAGTTCTTC
clone size: -; J gene: TRBJ2-7; V gene: TRBV5-8; D gene: TRBD2; CDR3 length: 16; CDR3 protein: CASSLLASGGAYEQYF; CDR3 DNA: TGTGCCAGCAGCTTGCTAGCTAGCGGGGGCGCCTACGAGCAGTACTTC
clone size: -; J gene: TRBJ2-7; V gene: TRBV1; D gene: -; CDR3 length: 15; CDR3 protein: CTSSPQERDSYEQYF; CDR3 DNA: TGCACCAGCAGCCCGCAGGAGCGGGACTCCTACGAGCAGTACTTC